The 6 T cell receptor beta chains given below trace back to one sample, sequenced in a study of T cells in Graves' hyperthyroidism and ophthalmopathy. Amplification targeted TCR beta CDR3 regions from RNA transcripts. HTBI primers were employed in a first-round RT-PCR of the TCR CDR3. TCRdb reanalysed the multiplex PCR reads using MiXCR and keeps one entry per CDR3 protein. Here the sample spans fewer than 750,000 distinct CDR3 sequences, around 46% being singletons. Material: peripheral blood or thyroid tissue (not recorded which). The receptor set was obtained from a woman aged 18-29 years with Graves' hyperthyroidism.

This clonotype has a count of ten or more. The chain combines TRBV10-3 with TRBJ1-2, with D uncertain. CDR3 size: 14 residues. Per the germline V gene, CDR1 is ENHRY and CDR2 is SYGVKD. Trimming took off 4 bases at V and 2 bases at J, with 11 bases between the two ends. CDR3 amino acids: CAISVWGGNYGYTF. For the CDR3, the DNA is TGTGCCATCAGTGTTTGGGGTGGGAACTATGGCTACACCTTC.

This clonotype was seen ten or more times. The chain recombines TRBV20-1 with TRBJ1-1; 8 nucleotides agree with TRBD1. After removal of 6 bases from V and 7 bases from J, the junction contained 25 bases not matched to a gene. The CDR3 is 18 residues long. In germline, CDR1 is DFQATT, CDR2 SNEGSKA (reference sequence). CDR3 amino acids: CSADRGRSGGGSFGEAFF. CDR3 nucleotide sequence: TGCAGTGCAGATAGGGGTCGTTCAGGGGGCGGTTCGTTCGGTGAAGCTTTCTTT.

The rearrangement joins TRBV4-2 to TRBJ1-2, with D possibly being TRBD1 (6 bases). Germline V CDR1 and CDR2: LGHNA, YNFKEQ. This CDR3 is built from 16 residues. The V end lost 0 bases, the J end lost 5 bases, and 16 bases lay between the germline ends. The CDR3 DNA reads as TGTGCCAGCAGCCAAGAACTGGCAGGGGCGGGGTATGGCTACACCTTC. Translated: CASSQELAGAGYGYTF.

This clonotype was counted ten times or more. The J gene is TRBJ1-1, the V gene TRBV6-5, with a possible D match to TRBD1 (5 bases). CDR1 and CDR2 from the germline V gene are MNHEY and SVGAGI. The CDR3 is 14 amino acids. V shed 6 bases and J shed 0 bases, with 11 bases lying between them. The CDR3 loop is CASRYRQMNTEAFF. The CDR3 DNA follows: TGTGCCAGCAGATACCGACAGATGAACACTGAAGCTTTCTTT.

The table lists this clonotype with many counts. This chain joins TRBV2 and TRBJ1-6; unclear D gene. Per the germline V gene, CDR1 is SNHLY and CDR2 is FYNNEI. The CDR3 length is 16 residues. Trimming took off 7 bases at V and 6 bases at J, with 19 bases between the two ends. CDR3 in amino acids: CASTRTEEGGNSPLHF. CDR3 in DNA: TGTGCCAGCACTCGTACTGAAGAGGGAGGTAATTCACCCCTCCACTTT.

This clonotype was counted only a few times. The V call is TRBV2, the J call TRBJ2-5; 11 nucleotides agree with TRBD2. The length of the CDR3 is 14 residues. Germline V gives CDR1 SNHLY, CDR2 FYNNEI. V shed 8 bases and J 11 bases; nucleotides not matched to a gene: 13. The DNA for the CDR3 is TGTGCCAGCCTGGGACTAGCGGCCAACAATGAGCAGTACTTC. Translated: CASLGLAANNEQYF.